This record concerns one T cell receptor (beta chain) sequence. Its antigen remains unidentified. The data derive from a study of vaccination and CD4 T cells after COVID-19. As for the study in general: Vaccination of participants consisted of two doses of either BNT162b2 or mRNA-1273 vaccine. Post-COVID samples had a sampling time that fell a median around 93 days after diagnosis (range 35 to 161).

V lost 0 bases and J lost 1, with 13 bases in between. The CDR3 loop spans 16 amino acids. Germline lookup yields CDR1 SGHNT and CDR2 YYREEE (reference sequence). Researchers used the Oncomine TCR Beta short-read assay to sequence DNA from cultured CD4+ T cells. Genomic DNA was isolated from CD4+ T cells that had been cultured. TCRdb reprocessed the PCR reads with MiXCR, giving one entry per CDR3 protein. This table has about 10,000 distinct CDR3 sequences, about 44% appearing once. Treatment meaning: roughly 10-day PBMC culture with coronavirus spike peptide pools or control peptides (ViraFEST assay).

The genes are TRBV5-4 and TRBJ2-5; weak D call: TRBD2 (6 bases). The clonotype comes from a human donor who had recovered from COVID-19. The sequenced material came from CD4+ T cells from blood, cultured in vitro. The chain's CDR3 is CASSLAMGGIQETQYF. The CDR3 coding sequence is TGTGCCAGCAGCTTGGCGATGGGGGGTATCCAAGAGACCCAGTACTTC.